Shown below are 8 T cell receptor beta chains from a single sample sequenced in a study of blood T cell repertoires in COVID-19. TCRdb's table, derived via immunoSEQ multiplex PCR, lists solely in-frame clones and lacks some. Of around 160,000 clones listed, 84% were seen once; the top ten hold less than 6%. The sequencing sample was made of PBMCs or T cells enriched from blood (not recorded which). The receptors shown here come from a woman in her 50s who had been exposed to COVID-19.

The chain has TRBV7-9 and TRBJ1-2, with 7 bases matching TRBD1. V was clipped by 4 bases and J by 7 bases; unmatched bases: 9. This CDR3 comprises 14 residues. CDR1 and CDR2 (germline): SEHNR, FQNEAQ (reference sequence). CDR3 in amino acids: CASSSRQGNAGYTF. DNA for the CDR3: TGTGCCAGCAGCTCCAGACAGGGAAATGCTGGCTACACCTTC.

The chain employs TRBV15 and TRBJ2-7; the D is unclear. Germline CDR1 LNHNV, CDR2 YYDKDF (reference sequence). The CDR3 sequence is 13 residues long. Trimming removed 3 bases at V and 2 bases at J, with 8 bases between. The CDR3 DNA is TGTGCCACCAGCAGGGCCCCAACCTACGAGCAGTACTTC. It codes for CATSRAPTYEQYF.

The gene calls are TRBV10-1 and TRBJ2-7, with 11 bases identical to TRBD2. The V gene end was trimmed by 4 bases and the J gene end by 2 bases; junction bases not matched to a gene: 7. Germline loops: CDR1 WNHNN, CDR2 SYGVQD (reference sequence). The CDR3 contains 16 residues. CDR3 sequence reads: CASSGLAGGDTYEQYF. The CDR3 region has the DNA TGCGCCAGCAGTGGGCTAGCGGGGGGCGACACCTACGAGCAGTACTTC.

V is TRBV2 and J is TRBJ2-5, with 7 bases aligning to TRBD2. Trimming removed 11 bases from V and 0 bases from J; junction bases left unmatched: 9. This CDR3 comprises 14 residues. The V gene's germline CDR1 is SNHLY and CDR2 FYNNEI. CDR3 sequence reads: CASRAGAYQETQYF. The CDR3 nucleotides read TGTGCCTCAAGGGCGGGAGCGTACCAAGAGACCCAGTACTTC.

This clone has just a few counts. The rearrangement joins TRBV6-2 or TRBV6-3 to TRBJ1-5; TRBD1 matches 9 bases. The CDR3 runs to 16 residues. CDR1 is MNHEY, CDR2 SVGEGT, per germline. Trimming removed 4 bases from V and 4 bases from J; junction bases left unmatched: 8. The CDR3 sequence: CASSSLPGQGNQPQHF. The CDR3 nucleotides are TGTGCCAGCAGTTCGCTTCCGGGACAGGGAAATCAGCCCCAGCATTTT.

This clone was seen just once. The gene calls are TRBV6-2 or TRBV6-3 and TRBJ1-2; tentative D call: TRBD1 (6 bases). The CDR3 is made up of 14 amino acids. Germline lookup yields CDR1 MNHEY and CDR2 SVGEGT. V shed 2 bases and J shed 4 bases, with 11 bases lying between them. This chain's CDR3 is CASSYGGHRYGYTF. Written as DNA, the CDR3 is TGTGCCAGCAGTTACGGGGGACATCGCTATGGCTACACCTTC.

This sequence joins TRBV19 and TRBJ1-2; 9 bases fit TRBD1. CDR1 LNHDA and CDR2 SQIVND come from the germline V gene (reference sequence). This CDR3 comprises 17 residues. The J segment lost 2 bases and the V segment lost 5 bases, leaving 12 bases of the junction unmatched. Written as DNA, the CDR3 is TGTGCCAGTAGTCTTACAGGGGGCCCAGATTCAAACTATGGCTACACCTTC. This translates into CASSLTGGPDSNYGYTF.

The chain couples TRBV5-4 to TRBJ2-5; 8 bases align to TRBD1. Germline CDR1 is SGHNT and CDR2 is YYREEE (reference sequence). The junction had 8 bases not matched to a gene; V was cut back by 0 bases and J by 4 bases. This CDR3 is 16 amino acids long. The CDR3 is CASSLVGRGRGETQYF. The CDR3 bases are TGTGCCAGCAGCTTGGTCGGCAGGGGGCGCGGAGAGACCCAGTACTTC.